The present entry profiles one TCR beta chain with its context. Its target is unknown. The CDR3 is 16 residues long. In germline, CDR1 is SGDLS, CDR2 YYNGEE. J gave up 5 bases and V 3 bases, and 11 bases lay outside the gene matches. The source of the sample is a study of OX40 agonist ivuxolimab in advanced cancers. Study summary: Ivuxolimab, which patients received intravenously every 2 weeks, was dosed at 0.01 to 10 mg/kg. At approximately 83% male, the cohort had a mean age of about 60 years, ranging from about 20 to 80.

Libraries were prepared by immunoSEQ multiplex PCR; TCRdb keeps only in-frame clonotypes and omits some of them. Of about 120,000 clones listed, 85% to 90% are singletons. Study conclusions and caveats: CD4+ and CD8+ blood T cells expanded clonally by week 6 at 0.1 to 3.0 mg/kg.

This receptor was obtained from an adult with an advanced solid tumor such as melanoma, head and neck, liver or kidney cancer. This sequence joins TRBV9 and TRBJ2-3; 8 bases map to TRBD2. The sequencing used CD4+ or CD8+ T cells sorted from blood, collected in a trial of the OX40 agonist ivuxolimab. The CDR3 loop is CASSGYGGAAGDTQYF. CDR3 nucleotide sequence: TGTGCCAGCAGCGGATACGGGGGGGCGGCTGGAGATACGCAGTATTTT. Looking up the rest from reference TRBV9 and TRBJ2-3 gives the full variable domain: DSGVTQTPKHLITATGQRVTLRCSPRSGDLSVYWYQQSLDQGLQFLIQYYNGEERAKGNILERFSAQQFPDLHSELNLSSLELGDSALYFCASSGYGGAAGDTQYFGPGTRLTVL.